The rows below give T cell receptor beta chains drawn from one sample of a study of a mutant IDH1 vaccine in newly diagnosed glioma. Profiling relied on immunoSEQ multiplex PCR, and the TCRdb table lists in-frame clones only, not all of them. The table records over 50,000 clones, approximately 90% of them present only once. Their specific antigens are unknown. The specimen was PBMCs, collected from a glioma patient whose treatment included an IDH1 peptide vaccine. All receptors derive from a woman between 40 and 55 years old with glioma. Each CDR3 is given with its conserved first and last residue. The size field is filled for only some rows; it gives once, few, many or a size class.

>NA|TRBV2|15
CASQPVGTRNQPQHF
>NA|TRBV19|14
CASSRRTGGEKLFF
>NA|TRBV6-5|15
CASSTTGGGADTQYF
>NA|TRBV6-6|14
CASQWSGPNYEQYF
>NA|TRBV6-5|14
CASRWTSSTFEQYF
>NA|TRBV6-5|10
CASTQREQYF
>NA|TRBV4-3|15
CASSQDQGADTEAFF
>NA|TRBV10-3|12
CAISDAGIEAFF
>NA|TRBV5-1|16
CASSLSGERGTDTQYF
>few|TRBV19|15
CASSPRQTGYTEAFF
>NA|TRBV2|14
CASRPGLADIEQFF
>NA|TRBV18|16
CASSPVQGTANYGYTF
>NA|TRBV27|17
CASSFLGTGRRGTEAFF
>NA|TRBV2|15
CASSGSAGNTGELFF
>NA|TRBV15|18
CATSSHVQTRYSGNTIYF
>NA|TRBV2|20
CASSVRSLRDGHRSGNTIYF
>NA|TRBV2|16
CASSYHTGGYAYEQYF
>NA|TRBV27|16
CASSPAGGLDLDGYTF
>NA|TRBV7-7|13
CASSGLLQETQYF
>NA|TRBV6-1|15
CASSDSGSLNYGYTF
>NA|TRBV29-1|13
CSAKRGLNTEAFF
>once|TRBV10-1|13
CATLQRADTEAFF
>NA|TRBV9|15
CASSVAPGLESTIYF
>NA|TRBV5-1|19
CASSLRPSAALLLTDTQYF
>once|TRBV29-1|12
CSARDSGNTIYF
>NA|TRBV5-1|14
CASSSQGINEKLFF
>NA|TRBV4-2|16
CASSQDTQIRGNTIYF
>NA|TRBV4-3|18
CASSQDLRTILSNEKLFF
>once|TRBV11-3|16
CASSQPTARGTYGYTF
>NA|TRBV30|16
CAWSLAGASRRNTIYF
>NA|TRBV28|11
CASSSPTEAFF
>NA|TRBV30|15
CAWSVGGGAKNIQYF
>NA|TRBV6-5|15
CASSVRGSANEKLFF
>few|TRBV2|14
CASSAPLGGIIQYF
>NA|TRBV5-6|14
CASSLVANPYGYTF
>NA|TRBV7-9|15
CASSLIGTGREKLFF
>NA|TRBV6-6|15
CASLNDGQTNYGYTF
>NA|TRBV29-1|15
CSVTKSGLRNYGYTF
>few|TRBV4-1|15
CASSQDWISNQPQHF
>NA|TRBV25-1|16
CASSEYGGGARETQYF
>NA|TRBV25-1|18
CASSVMGRRTGGYQPQHF
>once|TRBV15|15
CATSREGGNTGELFF
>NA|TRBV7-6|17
CASSLALQGRMNTEAFF
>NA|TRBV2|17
CASSEALKGLGKNIQYF
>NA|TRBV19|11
CASRQTYGYTF